The T cell receptor (beta chain) under discussion was sequenced for a study of CXCR3-negative and CXCR3-positive naive CD8 T cells (dated by TCRdb to the late 2010s). For context, the study as a whole: In total, 130 million to 150 million TRB reads were obtained, corresponding to roughly 1.5 +/- 0.3 million reads per library. Naive subsets from 5 donors and memory cells from 3 donors were included in the TRBV-TRBJ cluster analysis. Diversity and physicochemical repertoire analyses were performed on approximately 10 donors pooled from two independent experiments. What the research found in general, with its limitations: Compared with CXCR3-negative naive cells, CXCR3-positive naive cells had TRB CDR3s with higher hydrophobicity (lower Kidera factor 4), lower energy, and higher strength and volume indices. Because CXCR3 expression was partially decreased after cryopreservation, freshly isolated PBMCs were used for most assays. Naive CXCR3-negative and CXCR3-positive cells from the same donor showed similar TRBV-TRBJ usage, whereas memory cells showed distinct patterns. Both naive subsets had comparably high repertoire diversity, while memory CD8+ T cells had much lower repertoire diversity. Because surface CD5, which is linked to self-reactivity in mice, was comparable between the naive subsets, TCR interaction strength was also inferred from TRB CDR3 physicochemical properties.

With regard to this clonotype: Its specific antigen is unknown.

The run used a NextSeq 550. The Human TCR Profiling Kit (MiLaboratory) was used to make UMI-labeled 5' RACE TRB cDNA libraries. cDNA synthesis used the entire amount of extracted RNA, and PCR amplification then used the entire amount of cDNA produced. Libraries were prepared in parallel with an identical number of PCR cycles. The original pipeline was this. MIGEC and MiXCR extracted about 57,000 +/- 9,900 unique UMI-labeled TRB cDNA molecules per library, requiring at least two reads per UMI. Each library averaged roughly 36,000 +/- 9,600 functional in-frame TRB CDR3 nucleotide clonotypes without stop codons. After downsampling to 5000 UMI-labeled TRB molecules per sample, diversity metrics such as normalized Shannon-Wiener and Chao1 were calculated in VDJtools. For the central five CDR3 residues, VDJtools calculated physicochemical properties weighted by clonotype size, namely interaction energy, strength, volume and Kidera factor 4. The reads went through TCRdb reprocessing, and each CDR3 protein sequence gets one entry with no DNA. V and J calls and clone size were set by TCRdb, not the authors. The table for this sample shows around 140,000 distinct CDR3 sequences. Over 0.35% of the sample comes from the top ten.

Each CD8+ T cell subset was flow-sorted in triplicate, with over 250,000 cells per subset placed directly into RLT lysis buffer. Naive CD8+ T cells were defined stringently as CD45RO-CCR7+CD27+CD95- to exclude memory contaminants. Standard density gradient centrifugation was used to isolate peripheral blood mononuclear cells from buffy coats. A FACSAria III was used to flow-sort naive CD8+ T cells into CXCR3-negative and CXCR3-positive populations. Total RNA was extracted from sorted cells with an RNeasy Mini Kit. The CDR3 holds 11 amino acids from the cysteine to the phenylalanine. DNA is not on record. From a lookup of the germline V gene (reference sequence), CDR1 and CDR2 are DFQATT and SNEGSKA.

This receptor was obtained from a human donor in good health. Some clones in this sample may be carry-over from other donors' samples. The chain is encoded by TRBV20-1 joined to TRBJ2-7. Material: naive CXCR3+ CD8+ T cells from blood. The cell subset or site label, as the study defines it: CD45RO-CCR7+CD27+CD95- naive CD8+ T cells expressing CXCR3 (TNR3+). The CDR3 corresponds to CSARDLYEQYF.